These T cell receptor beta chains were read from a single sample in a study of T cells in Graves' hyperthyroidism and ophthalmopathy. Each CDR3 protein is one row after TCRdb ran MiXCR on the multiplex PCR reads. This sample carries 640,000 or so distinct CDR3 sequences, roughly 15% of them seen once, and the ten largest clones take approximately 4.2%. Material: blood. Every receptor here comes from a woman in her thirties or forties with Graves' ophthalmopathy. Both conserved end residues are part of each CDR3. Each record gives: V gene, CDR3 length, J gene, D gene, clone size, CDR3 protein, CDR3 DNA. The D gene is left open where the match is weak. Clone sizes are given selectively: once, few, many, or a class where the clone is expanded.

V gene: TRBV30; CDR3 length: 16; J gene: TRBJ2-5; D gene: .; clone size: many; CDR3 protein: CAWSVGRTELSETQYF; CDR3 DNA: TGTGCCTGGAGTGTTGGCCGGACAGAGTTGTCGGAGACCCAGTACTTC
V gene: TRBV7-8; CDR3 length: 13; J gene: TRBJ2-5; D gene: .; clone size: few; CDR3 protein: CASSLFRGETQYF; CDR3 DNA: TGTGCCAGCAGCTTGTTCAGGGGAGAGACCCAGTACTTC
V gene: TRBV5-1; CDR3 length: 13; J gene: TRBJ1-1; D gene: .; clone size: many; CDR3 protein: CASSPLSFTEAFF; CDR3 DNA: TGCGCCAGCAGTCCCTTATCGTTCACTGAAGCTTTCTTT
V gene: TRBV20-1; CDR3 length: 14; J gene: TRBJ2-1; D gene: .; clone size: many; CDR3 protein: CSALSSSSYNEQFF; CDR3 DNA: TGCAGTGCTCTGTCCTCGAGCTCCTACAATGAGCAGTTCTTC
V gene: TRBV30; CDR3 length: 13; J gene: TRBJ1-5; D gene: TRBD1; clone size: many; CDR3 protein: CAWSGQDNQPQHF; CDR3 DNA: TGTGCCTGGTCGGGACAGGACAATCAGCCCCAGCATTTT
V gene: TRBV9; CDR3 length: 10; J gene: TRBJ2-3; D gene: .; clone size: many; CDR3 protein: CASIRPTQYF; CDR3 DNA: TGTGCCAGCATCAGGCCTACGCAGTATTTT
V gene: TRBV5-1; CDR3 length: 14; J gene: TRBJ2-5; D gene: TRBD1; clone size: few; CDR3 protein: CASSAQGAQETQYF; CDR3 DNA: TGCGCCAGCAGCGCACAGGGGGCTCAAGAGACCCAGTACTTC
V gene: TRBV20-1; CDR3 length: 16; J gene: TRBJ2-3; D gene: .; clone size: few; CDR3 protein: CSARPADPVGTDTQYF; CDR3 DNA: TGCAGTGCTAGACCCGCGGACCCTGTGGGCACAGATACGCAGTATTTT
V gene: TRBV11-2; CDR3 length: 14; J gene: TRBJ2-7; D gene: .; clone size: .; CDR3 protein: CASSLSGVAYGQYF; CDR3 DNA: TGTGCCAGCAGCTTAAGCGGCGTAGCCTACGGGCAGTACTTC
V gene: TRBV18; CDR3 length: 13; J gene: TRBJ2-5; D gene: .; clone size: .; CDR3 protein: CASSDSGQETQYF; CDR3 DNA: TGTGCCAGCTCCGACTCAGGCCAAGAGACCCAGTACTTC
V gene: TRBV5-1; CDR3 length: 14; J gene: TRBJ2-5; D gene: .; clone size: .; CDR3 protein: CASSLSEVQETQYF; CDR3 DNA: TGCGCCAGCAGCTTGTCCGAGGTCCAAGAGACCCAGTACTTC
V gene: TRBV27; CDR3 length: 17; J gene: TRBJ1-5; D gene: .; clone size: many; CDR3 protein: CASSRTRADNSNQPQHF; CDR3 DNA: TGTGCCAGCAGCCGGACTCGGGCAGACAACAGCAATCAGCCCCAGCATTTT